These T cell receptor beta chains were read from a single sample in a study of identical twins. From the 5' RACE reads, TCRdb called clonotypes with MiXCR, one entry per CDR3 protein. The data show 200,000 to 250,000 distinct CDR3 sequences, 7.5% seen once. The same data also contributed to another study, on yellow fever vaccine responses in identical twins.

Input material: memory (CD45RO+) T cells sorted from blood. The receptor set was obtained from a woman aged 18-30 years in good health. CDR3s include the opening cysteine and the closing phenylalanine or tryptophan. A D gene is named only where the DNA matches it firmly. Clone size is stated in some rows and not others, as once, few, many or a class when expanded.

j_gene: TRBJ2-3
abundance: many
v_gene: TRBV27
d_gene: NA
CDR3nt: TGTGCCAGCAGTTTAATTGGTCTAGTAACGTGGGGAGATACGCAGTATTTT
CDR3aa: CASSLIGLVTWGDTQYF

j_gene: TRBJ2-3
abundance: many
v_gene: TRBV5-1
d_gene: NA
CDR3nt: TGCGCCAGCAGCTTGGTGGGGGACCCAGATACGCAGTATTTT
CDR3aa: CASSLVGDPDTQYF

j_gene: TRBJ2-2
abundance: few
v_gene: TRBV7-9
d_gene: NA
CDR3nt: TGTGCCAGCAGCTCAAAAACGAACACCGGGGAGCTGTTTTTT
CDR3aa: CASSSKTNTGELFF

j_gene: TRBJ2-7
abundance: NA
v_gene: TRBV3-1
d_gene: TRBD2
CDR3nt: TGTACCTTCAGTTGGACTAGCGGGGGGGGACGCCCCAGTTACGAGCAGTACTTC
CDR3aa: CTFSWTSGGGRPSYEQYF

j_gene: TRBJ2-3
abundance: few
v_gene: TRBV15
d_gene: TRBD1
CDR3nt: TGTGCCACCAGCAGAGCCGACAGGGGCTTCACAGATACGCAGTATTTT
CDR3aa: CATSRADRGFTDTQYF

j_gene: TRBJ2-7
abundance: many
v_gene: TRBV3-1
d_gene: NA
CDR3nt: TGTGCCAGCAGCCTAAGCCTTAGACCCTACGAGCAGTACTTC
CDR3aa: CASSLSLRPYEQYF

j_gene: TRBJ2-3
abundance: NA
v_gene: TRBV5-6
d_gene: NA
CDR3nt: TGTGCCAGCAATCTGGCCGTAGGGGCGCGGACAGATACGCAGTATTTT
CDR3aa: CASNLAVGARTDTQYF

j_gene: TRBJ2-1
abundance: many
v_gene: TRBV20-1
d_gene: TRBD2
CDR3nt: TGCAGTGCCAATTGGGGTAGCGGGAACCTGGGTGAGCAGTTCTTC
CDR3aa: CSANWGSGNLGEQFF

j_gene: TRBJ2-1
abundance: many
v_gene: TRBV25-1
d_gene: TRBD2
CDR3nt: TGTGCCAGCAGTGAATCTGGGACTAGCGGGTACAATGAGCAGTTCTTC
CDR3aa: CASSESGTSGYNEQFF

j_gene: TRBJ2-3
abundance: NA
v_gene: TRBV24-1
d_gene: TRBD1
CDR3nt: TGTGCCACCAGTGACCGGGACAGGTTCGTACGCACAGATACGCAGTATTTT
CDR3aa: CATSDRDRFVRTDTQYF

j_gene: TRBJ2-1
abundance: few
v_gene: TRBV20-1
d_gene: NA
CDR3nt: TGCAGTGCTAGAGGGTCGGTTCTCGAGCAGTTCTTC
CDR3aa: CSARGSVLEQFF

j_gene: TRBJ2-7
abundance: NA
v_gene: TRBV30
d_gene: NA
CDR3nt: TGTGCCTGGAGTAAAACACCTCAGCGAACCGAGCAGTACTTC
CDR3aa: CAWSKTPQRTEQYF

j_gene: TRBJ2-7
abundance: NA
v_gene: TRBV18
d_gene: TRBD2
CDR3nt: TGTGCCAGCTCACCGGCTAGCGGGAGTGGTAGCTCCTACGAGCAGTACTTC
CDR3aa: CASSPASGSGSSYEQYF

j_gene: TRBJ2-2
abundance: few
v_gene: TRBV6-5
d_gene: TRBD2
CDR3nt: TGTGCCAGCAGTTACTCCGTGGCGGGGGGGCGGAAAGGCGGGGAGCTGTTTTTT
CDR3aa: CASSYSVAGGRKGGELFF

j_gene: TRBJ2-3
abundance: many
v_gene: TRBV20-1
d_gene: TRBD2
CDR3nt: TGCAGTGCTCCGGGACTAGCGGGAGATACAGATACGCAGTATTTT
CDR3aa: CSAPGLAGDTDTQYF

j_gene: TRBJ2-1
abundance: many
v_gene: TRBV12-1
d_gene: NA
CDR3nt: TGTGCCAGCAGCCACGGGCGGGCGCGGGAGTTGGGTAATGAGCAGTTCTTC
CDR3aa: CASSHGRARELGNEQFF

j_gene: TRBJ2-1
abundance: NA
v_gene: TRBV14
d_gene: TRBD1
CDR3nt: TGTGCCAGCAGCCTACCGGGACAGGGGCCTGAGCAGTTCTTC
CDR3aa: CASSLPGQGPEQFF

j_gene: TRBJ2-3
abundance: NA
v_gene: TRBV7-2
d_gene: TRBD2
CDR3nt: TGTGCCAGCAGCTTAAAGGCGGCTAGCGGGGGGCGAGATACGCAGTATTTT
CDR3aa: CASSLKAASGGRDTQYF

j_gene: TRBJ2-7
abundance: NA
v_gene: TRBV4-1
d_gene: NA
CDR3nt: TGCGCCAGCAGCCAAGGTTCTCAGTCTAGCGAGGGAAGGCAGTACTTC
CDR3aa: CASSQGSQSSEGRQYF

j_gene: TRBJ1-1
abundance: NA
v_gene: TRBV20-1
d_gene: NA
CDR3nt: TGCAGTGTACCATGGTACAGGGAGACTGAAGCTTTCTTT
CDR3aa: CSVPWYRETEAFF

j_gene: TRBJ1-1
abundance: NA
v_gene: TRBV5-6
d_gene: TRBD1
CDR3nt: TGTGCCAGCAGCTTCCGGACAGGGATCACTGAAGCTTTCTTT
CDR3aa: CASSFRTGITEAFF

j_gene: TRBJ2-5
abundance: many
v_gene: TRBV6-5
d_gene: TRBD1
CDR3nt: TGTGCCAGCAGTTACATTAGCGGTTTGGACAGGGATGGTGAGACCCAGTACTTC
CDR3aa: CASSYISGLDRDGETQYF

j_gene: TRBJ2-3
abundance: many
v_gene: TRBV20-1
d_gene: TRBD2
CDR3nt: TGCAGTGCTGGAAGACTAGCGAGGGGATCGGATACGCAGTATTTT
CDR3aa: CSAGRLARGSDTQYF

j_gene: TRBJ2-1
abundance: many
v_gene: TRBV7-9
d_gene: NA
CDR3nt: TGTGCCAGCAGCTTATATCTCCCCAGTGGCGGCCTTGAGCAGTTCTTC
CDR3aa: CASSLYLPSGGLEQFF

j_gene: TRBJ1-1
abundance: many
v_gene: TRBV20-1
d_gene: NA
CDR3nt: TGCAGTGCCGCAGTAGAGATTGAAGCTTTCTTT
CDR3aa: CSAAVEIEAFF

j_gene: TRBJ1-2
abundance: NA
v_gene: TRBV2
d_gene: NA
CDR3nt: TGTGCCAGCAGGGAACGTCAACAGGCTAACTATGGCTACACCTTC
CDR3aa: CASRERQQANYGYTF

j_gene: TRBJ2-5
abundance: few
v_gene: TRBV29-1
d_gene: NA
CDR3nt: TGCAGCGTCGTCCCGGGACTTGTGGAGACCCAGTACTTC
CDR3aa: CSVVPGLVETQYF

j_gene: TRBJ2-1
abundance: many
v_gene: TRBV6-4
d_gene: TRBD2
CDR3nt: TGTGCCAGCAGTCCGGGACTAGCGGGAGGGAATGAGCAGTTCTTC
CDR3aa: CASSPGLAGGNEQFF

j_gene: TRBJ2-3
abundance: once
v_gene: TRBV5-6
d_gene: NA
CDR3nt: TGTGCCAGCAGCCCCGACAGTAGCACCACAGATACGCAGTATTTT
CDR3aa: CASSPDSSTTDTQYF

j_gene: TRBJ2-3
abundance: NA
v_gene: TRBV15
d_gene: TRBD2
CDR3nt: TGTGCCACCAGCAGAGAATTTAGAACTAGCGGGGGCACAGATACGCAGTATTTT
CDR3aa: CATSREFRTSGGTDTQYF

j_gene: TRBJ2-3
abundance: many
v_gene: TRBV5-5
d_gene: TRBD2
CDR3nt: TGTGCCAGCAGCCAGACTAGCGGGGGGCCCAGCACAGATACGCAGTATTTT
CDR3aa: CASSQTSGGPSTDTQYF

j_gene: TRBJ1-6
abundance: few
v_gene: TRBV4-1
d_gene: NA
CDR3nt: TGCGCCAGCAGCTTTCAGGGTAGGCATTCACCCCTCCACTTT
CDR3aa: CASSFQGRHSPLHF

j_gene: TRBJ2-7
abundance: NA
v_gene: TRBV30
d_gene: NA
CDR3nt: TGTGCCTGGAGTCCCCCTGGGGTTTACGAGCAGTACTTC
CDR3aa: CAWSPPGVYEQYF

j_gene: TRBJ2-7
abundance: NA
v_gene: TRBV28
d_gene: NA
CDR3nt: TGTGCCAGCACCCCCGGAGGGGGTAGAAAGGAGCAGTACTTC
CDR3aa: CASTPGGGRKEQYF

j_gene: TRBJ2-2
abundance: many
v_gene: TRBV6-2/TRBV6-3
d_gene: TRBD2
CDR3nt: TGTGCCTCCCAATCCGCGGGAGAATCGGCCGGGGAGCTGTTTTTT
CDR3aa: CASQSAGESAGELFF

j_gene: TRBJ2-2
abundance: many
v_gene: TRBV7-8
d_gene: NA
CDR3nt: TGTGCCAGGGTACCCACCGGGGAGCTGTTTTTT
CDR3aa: CARVPTGELFF

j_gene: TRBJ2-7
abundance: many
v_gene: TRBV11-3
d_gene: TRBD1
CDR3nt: TGTGCCAGCAGCTTCCGGACAGGCTACGAGCAGTACTTC
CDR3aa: CASSFRTGYEQYF

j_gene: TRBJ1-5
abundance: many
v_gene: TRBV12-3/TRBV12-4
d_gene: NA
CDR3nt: TGTGCCAGCAGTTTGGGCAGGGAAGGGTATCAGCCCCAGCATTTT
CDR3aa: CASSLGREGYQPQHF

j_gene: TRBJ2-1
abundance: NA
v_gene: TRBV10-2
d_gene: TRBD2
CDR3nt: TGCGCCAGCAGTGAGGGGACTAGCGGGATCAATGAGCAGTTCTTC
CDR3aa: CASSEGTSGINEQFF

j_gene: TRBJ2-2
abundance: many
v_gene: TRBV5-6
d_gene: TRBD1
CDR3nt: TGTGCCAGCAGCCCGGAACAGGGGCTGAACACCGGGGAGCTGTTTTTT
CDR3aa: CASSPEQGLNTGELFF

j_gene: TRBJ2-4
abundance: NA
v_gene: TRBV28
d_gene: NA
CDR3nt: TGTGCCAGCACCCTCGACGGGGGATTCATTCAGTACTTC
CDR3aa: CASTLDGGFIQYF

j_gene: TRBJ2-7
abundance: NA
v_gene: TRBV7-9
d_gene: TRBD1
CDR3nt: TGTGCCAGCAGCTTATTCGGACAGGGTGTTTACGAGCAGTACTTC
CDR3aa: CASSLFGQGVYEQYF

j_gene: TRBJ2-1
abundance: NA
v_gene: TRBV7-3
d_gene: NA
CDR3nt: TGTGCCAGCAGCGCCGGGCGAGGCGAGCAGTTCTTC
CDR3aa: CASSAGRGEQFF

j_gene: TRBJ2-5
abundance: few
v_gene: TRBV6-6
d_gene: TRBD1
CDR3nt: TGTGCCAGCAGACATGGGACAGAAGAGACCCAGTACTTC
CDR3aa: CASRHGTEETQYF

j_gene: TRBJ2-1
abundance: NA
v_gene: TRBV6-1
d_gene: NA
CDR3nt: TGTGCCAGCAGTCAAAGGCCCTACACCCGCTCCTACAATGAGCAGTTCTTC
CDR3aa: CASSQRPYTRSYNEQFF

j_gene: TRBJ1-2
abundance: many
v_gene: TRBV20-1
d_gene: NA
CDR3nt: TGCAGTGCTTCTACAGGGTATGGCTACACCTTC
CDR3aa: CSASTGYGYTF

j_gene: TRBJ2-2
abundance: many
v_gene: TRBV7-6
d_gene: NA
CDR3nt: TGTGCCAGCAGCGTCGGGACAACGAACACCGGGGAGCTGTTTTTT
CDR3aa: CASSVGTTNTGELFF